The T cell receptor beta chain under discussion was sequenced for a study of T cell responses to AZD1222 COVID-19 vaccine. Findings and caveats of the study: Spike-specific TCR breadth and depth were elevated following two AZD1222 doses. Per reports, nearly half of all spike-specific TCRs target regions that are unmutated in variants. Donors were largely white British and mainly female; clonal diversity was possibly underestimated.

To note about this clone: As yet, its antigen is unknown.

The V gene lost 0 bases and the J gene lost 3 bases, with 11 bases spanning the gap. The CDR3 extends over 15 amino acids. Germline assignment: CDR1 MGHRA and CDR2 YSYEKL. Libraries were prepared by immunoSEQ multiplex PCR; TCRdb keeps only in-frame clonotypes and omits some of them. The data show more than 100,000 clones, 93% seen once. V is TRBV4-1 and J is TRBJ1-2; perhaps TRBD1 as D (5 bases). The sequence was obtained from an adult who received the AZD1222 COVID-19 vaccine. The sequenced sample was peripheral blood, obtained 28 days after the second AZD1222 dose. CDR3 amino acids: CASSQDWARDYGYTF. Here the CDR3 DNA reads TGCGCCAGCAGCCAAGATTGGGCCAGGGACTATGGCTACACCTTC.